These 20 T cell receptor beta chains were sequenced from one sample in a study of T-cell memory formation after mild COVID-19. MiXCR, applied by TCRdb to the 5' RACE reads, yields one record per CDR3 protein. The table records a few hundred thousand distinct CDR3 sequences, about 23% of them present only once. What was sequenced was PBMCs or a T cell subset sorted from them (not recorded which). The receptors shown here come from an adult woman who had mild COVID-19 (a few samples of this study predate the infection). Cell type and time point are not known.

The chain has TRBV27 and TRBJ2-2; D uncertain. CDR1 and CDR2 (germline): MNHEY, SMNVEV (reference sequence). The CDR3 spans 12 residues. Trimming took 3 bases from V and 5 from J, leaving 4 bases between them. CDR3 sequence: CASSFWTGELFF. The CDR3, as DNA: TGTGCCAGCAGTTTCTGGACCGGGGAGCTGTTTTTT.

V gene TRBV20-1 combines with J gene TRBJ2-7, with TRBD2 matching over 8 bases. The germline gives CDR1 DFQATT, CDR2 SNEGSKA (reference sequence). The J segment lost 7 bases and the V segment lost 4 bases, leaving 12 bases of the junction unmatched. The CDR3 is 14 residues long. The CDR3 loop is CSAKPGTSLEEQYF. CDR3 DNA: TGCAGTGCTAAACCCGGGACTAGTTTGGAAGAGCAGTACTTC.

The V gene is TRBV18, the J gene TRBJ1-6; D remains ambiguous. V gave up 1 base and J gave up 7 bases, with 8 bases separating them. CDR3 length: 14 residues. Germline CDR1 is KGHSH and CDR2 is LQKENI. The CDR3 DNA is TGTGCCAGCTCACCACAAGCCGAGAATTCACCCCTCCACTTT. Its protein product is CASSPQAENSPLHF.

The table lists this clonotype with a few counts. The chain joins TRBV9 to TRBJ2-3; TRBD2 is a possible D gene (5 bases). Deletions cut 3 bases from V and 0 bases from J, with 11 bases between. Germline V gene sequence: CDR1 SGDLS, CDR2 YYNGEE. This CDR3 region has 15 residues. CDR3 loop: CASSAGLGSTDTQYF. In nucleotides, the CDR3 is TGTGCCAGCAGCGCCGGACTGGGTAGCACAGATACGCAGTATTTT.

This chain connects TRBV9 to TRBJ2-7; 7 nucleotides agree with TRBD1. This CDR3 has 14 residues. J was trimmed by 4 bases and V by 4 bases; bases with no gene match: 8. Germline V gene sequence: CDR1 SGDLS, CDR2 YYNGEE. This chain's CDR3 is CASSTDREPYEQYF. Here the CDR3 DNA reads TGTGCCAGCAGCACAGACAGGGAACCTTACGAGCAGTACTTC.

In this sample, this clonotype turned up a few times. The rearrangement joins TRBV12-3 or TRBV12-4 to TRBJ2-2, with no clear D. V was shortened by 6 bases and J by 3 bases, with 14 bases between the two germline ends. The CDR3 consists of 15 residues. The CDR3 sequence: CASRSWPVDTGELFF. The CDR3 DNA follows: TGTGCCAGCAGGTCTTGGCCGGTAGACACCGGGGAGCTGTTTTTT.

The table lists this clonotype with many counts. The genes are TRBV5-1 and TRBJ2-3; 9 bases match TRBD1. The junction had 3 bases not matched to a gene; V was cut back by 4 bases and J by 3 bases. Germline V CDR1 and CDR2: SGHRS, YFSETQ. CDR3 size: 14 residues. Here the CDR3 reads CASSRGTGTDTQYF. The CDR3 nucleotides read TGCGCCAGCAGCCGAGGGACAGGGACAGATACGCAGTATTTT.

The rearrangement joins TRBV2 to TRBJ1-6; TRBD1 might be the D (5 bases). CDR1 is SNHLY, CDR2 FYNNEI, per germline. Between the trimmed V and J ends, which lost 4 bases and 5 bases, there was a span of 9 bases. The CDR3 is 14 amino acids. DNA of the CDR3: TGTGCCAGCAGTGGCAGGGTCGATAATTCACCCCTCCACTTT. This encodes CASSGRVDNSPLHF.

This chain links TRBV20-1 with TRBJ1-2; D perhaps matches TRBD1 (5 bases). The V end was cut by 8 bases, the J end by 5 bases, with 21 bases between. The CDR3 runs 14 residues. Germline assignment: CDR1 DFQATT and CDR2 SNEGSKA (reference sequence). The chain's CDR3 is CSLLQGGSDYGYTF. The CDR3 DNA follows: TGCAGTTTGTTGCAGGGTGGGTCGGATTATGGCTACACCTTC.

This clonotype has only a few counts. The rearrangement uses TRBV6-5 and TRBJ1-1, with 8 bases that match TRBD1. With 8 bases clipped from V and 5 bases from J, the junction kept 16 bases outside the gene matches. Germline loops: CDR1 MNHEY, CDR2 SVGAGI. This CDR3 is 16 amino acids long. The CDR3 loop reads CASSLSAGGAGTEAFF. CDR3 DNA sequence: TGTGCCAGCTCACTCTCCGCAGGGGGCGCGGGGACTGAAGCTTTCTTT.

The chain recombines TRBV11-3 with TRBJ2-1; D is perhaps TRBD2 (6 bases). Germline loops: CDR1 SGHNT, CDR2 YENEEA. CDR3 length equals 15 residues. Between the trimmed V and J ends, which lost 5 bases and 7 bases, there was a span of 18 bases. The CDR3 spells CASSHPETRANEQFF. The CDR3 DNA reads TGTGCCAGCAGCCACCCTGAGACTAGGGCAAATGAGCAGTTCTTC.

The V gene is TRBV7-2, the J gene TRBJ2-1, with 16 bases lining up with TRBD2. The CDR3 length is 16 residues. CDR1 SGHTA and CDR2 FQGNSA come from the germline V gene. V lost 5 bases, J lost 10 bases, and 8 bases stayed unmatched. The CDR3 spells CASSSGTSGGAWEQFF. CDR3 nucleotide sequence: TGTGCCAGCAGCAGCGGGACTAGCGGGGGGGCCTGGGAGCAGTTCTTC.

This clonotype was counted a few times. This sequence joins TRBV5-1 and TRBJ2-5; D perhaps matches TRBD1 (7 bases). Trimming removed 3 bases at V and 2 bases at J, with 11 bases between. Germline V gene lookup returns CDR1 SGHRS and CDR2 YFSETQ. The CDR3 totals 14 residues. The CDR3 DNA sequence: TGCGCCAGCAGCTCCCAGGGGGGTCAAGAGACCCAGTACTTC. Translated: CASSSQGGQETQYF.

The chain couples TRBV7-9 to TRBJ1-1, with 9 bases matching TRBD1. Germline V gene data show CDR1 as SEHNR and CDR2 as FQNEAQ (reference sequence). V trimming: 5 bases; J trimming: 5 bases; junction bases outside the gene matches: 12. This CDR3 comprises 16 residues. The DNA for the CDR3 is TGTGCCAGCAGCCCAAGAACAGGGGGCGCATGGACTGAAGCTTTCTTT. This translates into CASSPRTGGAWTEAFF. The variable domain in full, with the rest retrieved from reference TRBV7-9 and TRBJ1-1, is DTGVSQNPRHKITKRGQNVTFRCDPISEHNRLYWYRQTLGQGPEFLTYFQNEAQLEKSRLLSDRFSAERPKGSFSTLEIQRTEQGDSAMYLCASSPRTGGAWTEAFFGQGTRLTVV.

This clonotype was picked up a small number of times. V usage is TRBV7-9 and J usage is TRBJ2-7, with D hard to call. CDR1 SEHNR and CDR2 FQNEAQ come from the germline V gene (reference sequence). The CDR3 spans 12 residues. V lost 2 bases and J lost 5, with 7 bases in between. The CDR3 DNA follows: TGTGCCAGCAGCTTAATTTTGGACGAGCAGTACTTC. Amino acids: CASSLILDEQYF.

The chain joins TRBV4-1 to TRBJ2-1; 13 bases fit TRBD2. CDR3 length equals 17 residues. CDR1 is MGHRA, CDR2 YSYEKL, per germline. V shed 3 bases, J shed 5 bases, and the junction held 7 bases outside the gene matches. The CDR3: CASSQTGLAGPNNEQFF. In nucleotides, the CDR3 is TGCGCCAGCAGCCAGACGGGACTAGCGGGACCTAACAATGAGCAGTTCTTC.

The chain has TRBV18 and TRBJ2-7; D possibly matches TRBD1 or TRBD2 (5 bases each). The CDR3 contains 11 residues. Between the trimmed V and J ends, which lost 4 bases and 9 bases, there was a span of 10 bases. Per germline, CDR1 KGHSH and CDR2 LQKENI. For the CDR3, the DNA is TGTGCCAGCTCACAAGGGGACGGGCAGTACTTC. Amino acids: CASSQGDGQYF.

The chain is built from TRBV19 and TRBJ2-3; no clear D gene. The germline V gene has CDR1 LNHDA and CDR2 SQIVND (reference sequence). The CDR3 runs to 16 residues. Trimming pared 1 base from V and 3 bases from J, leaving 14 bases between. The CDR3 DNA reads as TGTGCCAGTAGTATAGGGTCATCGGCAGGAACAGATACGCAGTATTTT. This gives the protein CASSIGSSAGTDTQYF.

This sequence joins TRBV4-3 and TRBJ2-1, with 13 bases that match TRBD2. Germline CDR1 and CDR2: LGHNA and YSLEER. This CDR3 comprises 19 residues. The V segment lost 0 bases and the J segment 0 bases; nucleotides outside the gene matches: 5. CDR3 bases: TGCGCCAGCAGCCAAGAAAGACTAGCGGGAGGCCCCTCCTACAATGAGCAGTTCTTC. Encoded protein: CASSQERLAGGPSYNEQFF.

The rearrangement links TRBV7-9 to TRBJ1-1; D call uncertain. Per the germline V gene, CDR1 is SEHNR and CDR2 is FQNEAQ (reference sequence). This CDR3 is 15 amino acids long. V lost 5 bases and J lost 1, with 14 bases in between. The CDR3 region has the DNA TGTGCCAGCAGCCAAGACCAATCGGGGAACACTGAAGCTTTCTTT. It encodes CASSQDQSGNTEAFF.